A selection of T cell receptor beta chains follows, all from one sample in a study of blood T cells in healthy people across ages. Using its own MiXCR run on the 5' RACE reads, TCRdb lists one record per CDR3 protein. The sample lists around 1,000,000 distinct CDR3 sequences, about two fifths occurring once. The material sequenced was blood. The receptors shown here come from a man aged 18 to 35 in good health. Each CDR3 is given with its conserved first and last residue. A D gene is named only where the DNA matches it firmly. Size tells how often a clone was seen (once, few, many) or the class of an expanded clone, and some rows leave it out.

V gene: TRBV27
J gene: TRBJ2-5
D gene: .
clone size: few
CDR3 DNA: TGTGCCAGCAGGATCGGGTTCCTAGCGAGCAGGGAGCAGTACTTC
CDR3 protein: CASRIGFLASREQYF

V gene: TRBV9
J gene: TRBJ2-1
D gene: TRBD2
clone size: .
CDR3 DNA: TGTGCCAGCAGCCCTGAAGCGGGGTTTGAGCAGTTCTTC
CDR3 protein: CASSPEAGFEQFF

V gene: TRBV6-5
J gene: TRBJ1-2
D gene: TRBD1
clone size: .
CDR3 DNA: TGTGCCAGCAGCGCCGGGACAGGGTTACATGGCTACACCTTC
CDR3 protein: CASSAGTGLHGYTF

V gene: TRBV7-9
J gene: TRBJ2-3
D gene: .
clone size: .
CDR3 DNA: TGTGCCAGCAGCCAGAGGGCCAACACAGATACGCAGTATTTT
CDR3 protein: CASSQRANTDTQYF

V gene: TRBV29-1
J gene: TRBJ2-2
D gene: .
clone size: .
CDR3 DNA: TGCACCGGACGGACTCCTGTTGACGGGGAGCTGTTTTTT
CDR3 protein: CTGRTPVDGELFF

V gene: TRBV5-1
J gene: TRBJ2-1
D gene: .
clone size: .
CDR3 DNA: TGCCCCAGCAGCTTTAGTGGGGGTGAGCAGTTCTTC
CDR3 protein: CPSSFSGGEQFF

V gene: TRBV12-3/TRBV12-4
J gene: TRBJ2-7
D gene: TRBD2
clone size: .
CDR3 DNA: TGTGCCAGCAGTTCCGGGACTAGCGGGGGAGACTACGAGCAGTACTTC
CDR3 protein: CASSSGTSGGDYEQYF

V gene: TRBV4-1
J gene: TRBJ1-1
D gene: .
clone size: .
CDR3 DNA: TGCACCAGCAGCCAAGTTACCTACACTGAAGCTTTCTTT
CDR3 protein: CTSSQVTYTEAFF

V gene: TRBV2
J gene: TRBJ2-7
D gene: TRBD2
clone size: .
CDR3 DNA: TGTGCCAGCTGCAAAAGTAGCGGGAACAATGAGCAGTACTTC
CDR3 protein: CASCKSSGNNEQYF

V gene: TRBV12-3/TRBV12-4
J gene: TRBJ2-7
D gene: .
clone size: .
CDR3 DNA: TGTGCCAGCGGCCGGGGGTTCTACGAGCAGTACTTC
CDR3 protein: CASGRGFYEQYF

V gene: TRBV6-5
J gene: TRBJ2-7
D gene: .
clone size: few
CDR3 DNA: TGTGCCAGCAGGACACTTGACGCCTACGAGCAGTACTTC
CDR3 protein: CASRTLDAYEQYF

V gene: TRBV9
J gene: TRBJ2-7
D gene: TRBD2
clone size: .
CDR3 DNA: TGTGCCAGCAGCGGGGGGACTAGCGGCTCCTACAATGAGCAGTACTTC
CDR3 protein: CASSGGTSGSYNEQYF

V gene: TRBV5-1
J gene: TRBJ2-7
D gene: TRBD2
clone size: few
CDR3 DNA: TGCGCCAGCAGCGGGACTAGCTACAATGAGCAGTACTTC
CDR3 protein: CASSGTSYNEQYF

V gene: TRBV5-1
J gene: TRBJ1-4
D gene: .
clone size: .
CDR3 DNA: TGCGCCAGCAGCAGACAGAGCGACAATGAAAAACTGTTTTTT
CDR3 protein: CASSRQSDNEKLFF

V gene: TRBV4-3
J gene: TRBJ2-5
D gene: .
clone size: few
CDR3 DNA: TGCGCCAGCAGCCAAGCCAGGGTCAACCAAGAGACCCAGTACTTC
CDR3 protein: CASSQARVNQETQYF

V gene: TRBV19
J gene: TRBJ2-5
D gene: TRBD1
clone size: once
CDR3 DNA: TGTGCCAGTAGCCGCACAGGGGGCCCCTACCAAGAGACCCAGTACTTC
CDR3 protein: CASSRTGGPYQETQYF

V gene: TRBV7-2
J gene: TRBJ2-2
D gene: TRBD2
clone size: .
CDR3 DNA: TGTGCCAGCAGCCCCTATGGGGGGGCCGGGGAGCTGTTTTTT
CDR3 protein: CASSPYGGAGELFF

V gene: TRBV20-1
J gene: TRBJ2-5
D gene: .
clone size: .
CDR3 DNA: TGCAGTGCTAGAGATCGGTGGGATGAGGAGACCCAGTACTTC
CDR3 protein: CSARDRWDEETQYF

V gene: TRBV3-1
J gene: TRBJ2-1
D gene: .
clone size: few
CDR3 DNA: TGTGCCAGCAGCAGAATGGACAGTCGCAATGAGCAGTTCTTC
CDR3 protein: CASSRMDSRNEQFF

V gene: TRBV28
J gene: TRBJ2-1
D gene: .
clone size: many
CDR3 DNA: TGTGCCAGCAGTTACGAGGGTGAGCAGTTCTTC
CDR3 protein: CASSYEGEQFF

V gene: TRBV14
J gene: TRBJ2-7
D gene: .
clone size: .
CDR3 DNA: TGTGCCAGCAGCCAAATAGCAGGGCCGGGTAATGAGCAGTACTTC
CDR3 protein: CASSQIAGPGNEQYF

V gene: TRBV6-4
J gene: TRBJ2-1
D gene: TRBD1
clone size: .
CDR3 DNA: TGTGCCAGCAGTGACGAGGGGGCAAGCTCCTACAATGAGCAGTTCTTC
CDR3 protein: CASSDEGASSYNEQFF

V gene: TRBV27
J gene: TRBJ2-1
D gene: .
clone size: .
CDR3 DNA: TGTGCCAGCAGTTTATACAGGGCTGATGAGCAGTTCTTC
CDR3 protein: CASSLYRADEQFF

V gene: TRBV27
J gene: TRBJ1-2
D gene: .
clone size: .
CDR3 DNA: TGTGCCAGCAGTTTAAAAGAGGGGCCTAACCATGGCTACACCTTC
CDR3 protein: CASSLKEGPNHGYTF

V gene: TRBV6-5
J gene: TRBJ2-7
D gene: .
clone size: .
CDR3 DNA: TGTGCCAGCAGCTCCCAGGGCCTCTCCTACGAGCAGTACTTC
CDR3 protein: CASSSQGLSYEQYF

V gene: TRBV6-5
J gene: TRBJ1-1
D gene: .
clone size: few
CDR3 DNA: TGTGCCAGCAGTTATAGCTCCCTCGTGGGGACGGTGAACACTGAAGCTTTCTTT
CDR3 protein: CASSYSSLVGTVNTEAFF

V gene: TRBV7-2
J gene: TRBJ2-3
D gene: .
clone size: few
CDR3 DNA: TGTGCCAGCAGCTTAGTGGGTGGAGGGATCACAGATACGCAGTATTTT
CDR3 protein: CASSLVGGGITDTQYF

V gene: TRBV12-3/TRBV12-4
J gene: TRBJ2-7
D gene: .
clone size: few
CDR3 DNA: TGTGCCACAAGCAGCTCCTACAATGAGCAGTACTTC
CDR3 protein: CATSSSYNEQYF

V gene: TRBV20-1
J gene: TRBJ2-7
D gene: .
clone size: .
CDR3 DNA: TGCAATGCTAGAGAGGGACACAGCTACGAGCAGTACTTC
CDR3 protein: CNAREGHSYEQYF

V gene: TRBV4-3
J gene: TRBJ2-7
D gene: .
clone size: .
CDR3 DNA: TGCGCCAGCAGTCAAGACCCCGCCCGGAGCTCCTACAATGAGCAGTACTTC
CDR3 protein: CASSQDPARSSYNEQYF

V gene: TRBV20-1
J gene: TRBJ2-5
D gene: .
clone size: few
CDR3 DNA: TGCAGTGCTAGTACAGAGACCCAGTACTTC
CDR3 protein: CSASTETQYF

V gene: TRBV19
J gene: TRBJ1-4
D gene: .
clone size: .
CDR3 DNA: TGTGCCAGTAGTATATCAGGAGGAGGAAAACTGTTTTTT
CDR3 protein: CASSISGGGKLFF

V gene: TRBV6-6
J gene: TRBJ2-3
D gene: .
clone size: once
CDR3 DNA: TGTGCCAGCAGTTACGGGGAGGGGGTAGATACGCAGTATTTT
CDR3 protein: CASSYGEGVDTQYF

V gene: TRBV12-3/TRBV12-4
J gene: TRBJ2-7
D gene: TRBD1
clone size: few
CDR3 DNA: TGTGCCAGCAGTCCCTGGGACAGGGGCCGCGAGCAGTACTTC
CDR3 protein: CASSPWDRGREQYF

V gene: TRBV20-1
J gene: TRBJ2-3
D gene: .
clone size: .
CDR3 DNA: TGCAGTGCTAGGGACATTTCAGATACGCAGTATTTT
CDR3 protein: CSARDISDTQYF

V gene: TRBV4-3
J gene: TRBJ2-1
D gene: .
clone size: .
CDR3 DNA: TGCGCCAGCAGCCAACCCTACGGAGGGGGAGGCAATGACCAGTTCTTC
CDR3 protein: CASSQPYGGGGNDQFF

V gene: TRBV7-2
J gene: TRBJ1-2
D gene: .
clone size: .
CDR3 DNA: TGTGCCAGCAGCTTAGAACAGGTTAACGATGGCTACACCTTC
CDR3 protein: CASSLEQVNDGYTF

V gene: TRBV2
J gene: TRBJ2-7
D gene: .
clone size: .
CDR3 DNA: TGTGCCAGCAGTGAAGAGACGCTCTATGAGCAGTACTTC
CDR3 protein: CASSEETLYEQYF

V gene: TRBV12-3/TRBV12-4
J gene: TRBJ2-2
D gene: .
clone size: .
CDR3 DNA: TGTGCCAGCACCTCTCACGGGGGAATCTCCGGGGAGCTGTTTTTT
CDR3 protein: CASTSHGGISGELFF

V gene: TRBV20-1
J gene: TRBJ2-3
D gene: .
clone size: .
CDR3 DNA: TGCAGTGCTAGAGGAGTGAGGAGCACAGATACGCAGTATTTT
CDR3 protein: CSARGVRSTDTQYF

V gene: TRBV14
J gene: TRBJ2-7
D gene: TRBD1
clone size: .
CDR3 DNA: TGTGCCAGCAGCCCCCGGGACAGGTTCTCCTACGAGCAGTACTTC
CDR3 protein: CASSPRDRFSYEQYF

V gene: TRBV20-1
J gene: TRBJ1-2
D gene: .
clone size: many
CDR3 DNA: TGCAGTGCTAGAGATGGGGGGTCCTCCAACTATGGCTACACCTTC
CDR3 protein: CSARDGGSSNYGYTF

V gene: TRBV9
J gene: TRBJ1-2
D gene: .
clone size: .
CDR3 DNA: TGTGCCAGCAGCGTCCAGCCGACAGGAAGGACCCAACATGGCTACACCTTC
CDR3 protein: CASSVQPTGRTQHGYTF

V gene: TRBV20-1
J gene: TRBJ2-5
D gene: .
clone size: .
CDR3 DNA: TGCAGTGCTACGAGGGATGGAGAGACCCAGTACTTC
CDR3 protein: CSATRDGETQYF

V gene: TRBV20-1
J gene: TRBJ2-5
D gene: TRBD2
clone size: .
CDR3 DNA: TGCAGTGCTAGAGGGAAACTAGCGGGGCAAGAGACCCAGTACTTC
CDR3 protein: CSARGKLAGQETQYF

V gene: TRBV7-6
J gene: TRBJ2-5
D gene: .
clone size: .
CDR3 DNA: TGTGCCAGCAGCTTAGCCAACGAAGAGACCCAGTACTTC
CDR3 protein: CASSLANEETQYF

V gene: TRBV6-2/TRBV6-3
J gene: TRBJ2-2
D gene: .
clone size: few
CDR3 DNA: TGTGCCGGTCGCGAGGGCGCGAACACCGGGGAGCTGTTTTTT
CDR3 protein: CAGREGANTGELFF

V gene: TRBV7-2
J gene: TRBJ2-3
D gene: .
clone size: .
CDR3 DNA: TGTGCCAGCAGTTTAAGGGGGGTGGACACAGATACGCAGTATTTT
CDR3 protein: CASSLRGVDTDTQYF

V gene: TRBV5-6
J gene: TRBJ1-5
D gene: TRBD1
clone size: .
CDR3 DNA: TGTGCCAGCAGCTTGGAGGGGGCGGGGGAGCCCCAGCATTTT
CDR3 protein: CASSLEGAGEPQHF

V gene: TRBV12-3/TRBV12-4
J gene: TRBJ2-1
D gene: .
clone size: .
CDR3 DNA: TGTGCCAGCAGTTTTTACACAGGGGAGCAGTTCTTC
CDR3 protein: CASSFYTGEQFF

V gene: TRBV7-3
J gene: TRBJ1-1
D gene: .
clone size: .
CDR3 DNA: TGTGCCAGCATGGCCGGTTCGAACACTGAAGCTTTCTTT
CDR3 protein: CASMAGSNTEAFF

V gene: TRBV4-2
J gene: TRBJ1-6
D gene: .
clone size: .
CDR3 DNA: TGTGCCAGCAGCCAAGTAGTCCCCGGCAATTCACCCCTCCACTTT
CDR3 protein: CASSQVVPGNSPLHF

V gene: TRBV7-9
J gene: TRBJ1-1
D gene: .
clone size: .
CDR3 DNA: TGTGCCAGCAGCTTATATGCAGGGACGGAGTCGGGCACTGAAGCTTTCTTT
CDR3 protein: CASSLYAGTESGTEAFF

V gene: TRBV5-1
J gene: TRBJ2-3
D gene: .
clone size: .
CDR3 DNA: TGCGCCAGCAGCTTGGAGAAGAGCACAGATACGCAGTATTTT
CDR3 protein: CASSLEKSTDTQYF

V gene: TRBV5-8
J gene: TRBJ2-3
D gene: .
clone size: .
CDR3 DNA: TGTGCCAGCAGGCCGCGTTCAGGGGCATCAGATACGCAGTATTTT
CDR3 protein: CASRPRSGASDTQYF

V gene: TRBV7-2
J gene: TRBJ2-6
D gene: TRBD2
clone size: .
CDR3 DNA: TGTGCCAGCAGCTTAGCTGGCCTAGCGGGTTTCTCTGGGGCCAACGTCCTGACTTTC
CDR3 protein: CASSLAGLAGFSGANVLTF

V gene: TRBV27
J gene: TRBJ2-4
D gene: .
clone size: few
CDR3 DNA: TGTGCCAGCAGTCCACCAGGGGAATGGACAAACATTCAGTACTTC
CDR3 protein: CASSPPGEWTNIQYF

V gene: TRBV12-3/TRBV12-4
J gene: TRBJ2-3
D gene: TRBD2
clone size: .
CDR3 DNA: TGTGCCAGCAGTCTTATAGCGGGGGGCTCGGCAGATACGCAGTTTTTT
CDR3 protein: CASSLIAGGSADTQFF

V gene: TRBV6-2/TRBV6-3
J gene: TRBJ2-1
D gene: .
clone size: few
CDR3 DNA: TGTGCCAGCACGCAGGATCCTTACAATGAGCAGTTCTTC
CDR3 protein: CASTQDPYNEQFF